The T cell receptor (beta chain) under discussion was sequenced for a study of CXCR3-negative and CXCR3-positive naive CD8 T cells. The length of the CDR3 is 16 residues. Germline-derived CDR1 and CDR2 are SSHAT and FNYEAQ (reference sequence). Via 5' RACE with UMI labels, TRB cDNA libraries were prepared. For each CDR3 protein, TCRdb gives one entry from its re-call of the 5' RACE reads, without DNA. With about 82,000 distinct CDR3 sequences in the sample, the ten largest clones hold about 1%. The clonotype originates from a human donor in good health. Some clones in this sample may be carry-over from other donors' samples. The sample comprised naive CXCR3- CD8+ T cells from blood. Noted subset: CD45RO-CCR7+CD27+CD95- naive CD8+ T cells lacking CXCR3 (TNR3-). The V call is TRBV7-7, the J call TRBJ2-3; checking the TCRdb D call of TRBD1 is not possible without DNA. This chain's CDR3 is CASSFSDGRPPDTQYF.